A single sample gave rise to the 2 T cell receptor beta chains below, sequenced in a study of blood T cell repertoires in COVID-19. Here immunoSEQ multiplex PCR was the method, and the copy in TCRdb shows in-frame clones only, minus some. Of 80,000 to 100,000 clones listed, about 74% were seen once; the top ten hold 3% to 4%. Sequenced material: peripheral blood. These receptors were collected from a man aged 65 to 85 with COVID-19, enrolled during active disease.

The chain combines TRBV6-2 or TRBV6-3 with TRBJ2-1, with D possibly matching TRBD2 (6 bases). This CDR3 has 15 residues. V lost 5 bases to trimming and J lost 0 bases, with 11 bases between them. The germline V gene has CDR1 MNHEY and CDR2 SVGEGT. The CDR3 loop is CASSLEGSSYNEQFF. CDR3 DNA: TGTGCCAGCAGTCTGGAGGGCAGCTCCTACAATGAGCAGTTCTTC.

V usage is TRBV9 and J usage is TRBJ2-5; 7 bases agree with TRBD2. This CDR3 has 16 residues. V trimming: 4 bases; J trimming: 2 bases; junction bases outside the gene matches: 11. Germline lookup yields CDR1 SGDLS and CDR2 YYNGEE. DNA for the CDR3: TGTGCCAGCAGCTCCGGCGGGAGACTGGGGCAAGAGACCCAGTACTTC. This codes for CASSSGGRLGQETQYF.